The clone carrying this T cell receptor (beta chain) was counted only a few times. Its antigen is as yet unknown. This sample is part of a study of blood T cells in healthy people across ages. General observations from the study: Across the age range, TCR beta diversity per million T cells fell in a roughly linear way.

Donors were systemically healthy Caucasian individuals from Russia aged roughly 6 to 100 years. Every sample had a minimum of 7 million PBMCs isolated. Combining a sample-barcoded 5' primer with a J-beta primer mix, a second PCR ran for about 7 to 12 cycles. TCRdb analysed the 5' RACE reads with MiXCR anew, one entry per CDR3 protein. The sample holds about 640,000 distinct CDR3 sequences, around 31% seen once. Deletions cut 5 bases from V and 4 bases from J, with 17 bases between. This CDR3 spans 15 amino acids. Germline V gene lookup returns CDR1 SGHTA and CDR2 FQGNSA. The sequencing sample was made of blood. This TCR was sampled from a woman over 75 in good health. The chain couples TRBV7-2 to TRBJ1-1; D call uncertain. This CDR3 is CASSMEVFGSTEAFF. The CDR3 DNA is TGTGCCAGCAGCATGGAGGTATTTGGGAGCACTGAAGCTTTCTTT.